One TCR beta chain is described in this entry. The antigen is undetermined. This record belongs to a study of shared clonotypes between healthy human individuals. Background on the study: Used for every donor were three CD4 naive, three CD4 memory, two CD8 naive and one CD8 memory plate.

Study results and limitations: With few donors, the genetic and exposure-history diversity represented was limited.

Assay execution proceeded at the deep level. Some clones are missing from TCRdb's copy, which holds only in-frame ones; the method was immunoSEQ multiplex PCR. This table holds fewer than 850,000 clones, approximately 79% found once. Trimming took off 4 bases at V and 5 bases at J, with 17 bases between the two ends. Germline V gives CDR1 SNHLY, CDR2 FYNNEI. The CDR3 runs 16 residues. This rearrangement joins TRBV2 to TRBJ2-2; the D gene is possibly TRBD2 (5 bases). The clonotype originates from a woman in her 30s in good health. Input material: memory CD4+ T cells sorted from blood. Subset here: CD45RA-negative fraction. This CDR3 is CASSVQSGLVTGELFF. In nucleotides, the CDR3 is TGTGCCAGCAGTGTACAGAGCGGACTCGTTACCGGGGAGCTGTTTTTT.